This T cell receptor beta chain came from a study of T-cell memory formation after mild COVID-19. Study details: Largely donor-specific TCR clusters were found. Findings and limits, study-wide: Mainly CM and EM harbored the contracting CD4+ clones; mainly EMRA harbored the CD8+ ones. Clones from the second wave (peaking day 37) had unconfirmed SARS-CoV-2 specificity. Memory from before infection featured some responding clones, which suggests cross-reactive memory joined.

Note on this clonotype: The antigen remains undetermined.

TCRdb processed the 5' RACE reads anew with MiXCR; each CDR3 protein has one entry. Seen here are 300,000 to 400,000 distinct CDR3 sequences, around 27% observed once, and the top ten hold roughly 13%. The source of this sequence is an adult woman who had mild COVID-19 (a few samples of this study predate the infection). Cell type and time point are not known. The specimen was PBMCs or a T cell subset sorted from them (not recorded which).

In nucleotides, the CDR3 is TGTGCCATCAACAGCGGGAGGGCCTATGAGACCCAGTACTTC. Encoded protein: CAINSGRAYETQYF. This rearrangement joins TRBV10-3 to TRBJ2-5; 10 positions agree with TRBD2. Germline CDR1 ENHRY, CDR2 SYGVKD. J was trimmed by 5 bases and V by 7 bases; bases with no gene match: 7. This CDR3 is built from 14 residues.